This T cell receptor (beta chain) was sequenced during a study of neurological immune-mediated disorders. Germline CDR1 and CDR2: MGHRA and YSYEKL. This CDR3 has 13 amino acids. Between the trimmed V and J ends, which lost 0 bases and 5 bases, there was a span of 8 bases. Noted time point: longitudinal time-point 1 (baseline). MiXCR was run by TCRdb on the 5' RACE reads, yielding one entry per CDR3 protein. This table holds 67,000 or so distinct CDR3 sequences, approximately 15% found once. The V and J genes are TRBV4-1 and TRBJ2-7; D not resolved. The clonotype originates from a female donor with HTLV-1-associated myelopathy (HAM/TSP). Sequencing was carried out using PBMCs. CDR3 in amino acids: CASSQDWLNEQYF. The CDR3 coding sequence is TGCGCCAGCAGCCAAGATTGGTTAAACGAGCAGTACTTC.